These 14 T cell receptor beta chains share one sample of origin, sequenced in a study of preoperative IRX-2 immunotherapy in early breast cancer. Treatment meaning: preoperative locoregional IRX-2 cytokine immunotherapy. Generated by immunoSEQ multiplex PCR, the TCRdb table keeps only in-frame clones and is missing some. Counted here are more than 30,000 clones, 85% to 90% occurring once; the ten biggest clones make up around 1.6%. The source material was tumor tissue, sampled after IRX-2 immunotherapy. The receptors stem from a human donor with breast cancer.

This clone was found a few times. This chain uses TRBV18 with TRBJ1-1; perhaps TRBD1 as D (6 bases). CDR1 is KGHSH, CDR2 LQKENI, per germline. Trimming left V 3 bases short and J 0 bases short, with 14 bases between. This CDR3 comprises 16 residues. CDR3 nucleotides: TGTGCCAGCTCACCCGGGCAGGGGCTGGTGAACACTGAAGCTTTCTTT. Its translation is CASSPGQGLVNTEAFF.

V gene TRBV7-1 combines with J gene TRBJ2-1; possible D gene TRBD1, 5 bases. TRBV7-1 has ORF status, its function being uncertain. CDR3 size: 16 residues. V was cut by 4 bases and J by 5 bases, with 18 bases left in between. In DNA form, the CDR3 reads TGTGCCAGCAGCTTAGATCCCGGCAGGGAAGACAATGAGCAGTTCTTC. Translated: CASSLDPGREDNEQFF.

The V call is TRBV12-2, the J call TRBJ2-6. TRBV12-2 is a pseudogene segment. This CDR3 has 15 residues. CDR3 amino acids: CATGIKGSGANVLTF. CDR3 nucleotide sequence: TGTGCCACCGGAATTAAGGGCTCTGGGGCCAACGTCCTGACTTTC.

The chain joins TRBV6-8 to TRBJ1-1; unclear D gene. Per germline, CDR1 MNHGY and CDR2 SAAAGT. Trimming cost V 5 bases and J 7 bases, with 17 bases left between them. The CDR3 extends over 14 amino acids. CDR3 in amino acids: CASSPPNLNGEAFF. The CDR3 DNA reads TGTGCCAGCAGTCCGCCCAACCTTAATGGTGAAGCTTTCTTT.

The rearrangement uses TRBV6-8 and TRBJ2-6; D is undetermined. Trimming pared 0 bases from V and 3 bases from J, leaving 6 bases between. The CDR3 has 15 residues. Germline CDR1 is MNHGY and CDR2 is SAAAGT. CDR3 nucleotides: TGTGCCAGCAGTTACTCTGCAGGTGGGGCCAACGTCCTGACTTTC. Translated, it gives CASSYSAGGANVLTF.

The chain uses TRBV28 and TRBJ1-6; a possible D gene is TRBD1 (6 bases). CDR1 and CDR2 (germline): MDHEN, SYDVKM. The germline V and J ends were trimmed by 10 bases and 7 bases, with 11 bases remaining between them. This CDR3 region has 12 residues. The CDR3 reads CATSGGNSPLHF. Written as DNA, the CDR3 is TGTGCCACCTCGGGGGGCAATTCACCCCTCCACTTT.

The chain recombines TRBV19 with TRBJ2-7; 13 nucleotides agree with TRBD2. V lost 2 bases to trimming and J lost 2 bases; unmatched junction nucleotides: 3. The CDR3 has 16 amino acids. Germline CDR1 LNHDA, CDR2 SQIVND (reference sequence). The CDR3 reads CASSIPGLAGTYEQYV. CDR3 DNA sequence: TGTGCCAGTAGTATACCGGGACTAGCGGGGACCTACGAGCAGTACGTC.

This clone came up a few times. V usage is TRBV11-3 and J usage is TRBJ2-7, with 13 bases that match TRBD2. The CDR3 is made up of 16 amino acids. CDR1 and CDR2 (germline): SGHNT, YENEEA. Trimming cost V 5 bases and J 3 bases; bases outside gene matches: 7. The CDR3 loop is CASSRTSGSFRYEQYF. The CDR3 region has the DNA TGTGCCAGCAGCAGGACTAGCGGGAGTTTTCGCTACGAGCAGTACTTC.

The rearrangement joins TRBV19 to TRBJ2-3, with unresolved D. Germline CDR1 is LNHDA and CDR2 is SQIVND (reference sequence). This CDR3 comprises 11 residues. V was shortened by 5 bases and J by 4 bases, with 4 bases between the two germline ends. DNA for the CDR3: TGTGCCAGTAGTGTAGCAGATACGCAGTATTTT. The encoded protein is CASSVADTQYF.

The chain recombines TRBV5-1 with TRBJ2-5; no firm D call. CDR1 and CDR2 from the germline V gene are SGHRS and YFSETQ. The CDR3 is 17 residues long. Trimming shortened V by 0 bases and J by 1 base, and 16 bases separated the two germline ends. This CDR3 is CASSLAMLWGSQETQYF. CDR3 sequence (DNA): TGCGCCAGCAGCTTGGCAATGTTGTGGGGTTCCCAAGAGACCCAGTACTTC. Drawing the rest from reference TRBV5-1 and TRBJ2-5, the complete variable domain is KAGVTQTPRYLIKTRGQQVTLSCSPISGHRSVSWYQQTPGQGLQFLFEYFSETQRNKGNFPGRFSGRQFSNSRSEMNVSTLELGDSALYLCASSLAMLWGSQETQYFGPGTRLLVL.

The genes are TRBV18 and TRBJ2-3; 10 nucleotides match TRBD2. The CDR3 loop spans 14 amino acids. Per germline, CDR1 KGHSH and CDR2 LQKENI. J gave up 10 bases and V 5 bases, and 9 bases lay outside the gene matches. The CDR3 is CASSKDTSGTSQYF. DNA of the CDR3: TGTGCCAGCTCAAAAGATACTAGCGGGACATCGCAGTATTTT.

Concerning this clone: The junction departs from germline at one end; a sequencing error may be responsible. The chain carries TRBV11-3 and TRBJ2-1; no clear D gene. This CDR3 region has 14 residues. Germline loops: CDR1 SGHNT, CDR2 YENEEA. CDR3 nucleotide sequence: TGTGCCAGCAGCGTAGACCCGATGGGTGATGAGCAGTTCTTC. Protein sequence: CASSVDPMGDEQFF.

This clone came up once. V gene TRBV29-1 combines with J gene TRBJ2-2, with TRBD1 matching 7 bases. Germline V gene sequence: CDR1 SQVTM, CDR2 ANQGSEA. This CDR3 has 12 amino acids. The ends lost 7 bases at V and 6 bases at J; junction bases unmatched: 5. The CDR3 coding sequence is TGCAGCGCTCGACAGGGACCCGGGGAGCTGTTTTTT. Translated, it gives CSARQGPGELFF.

V usage is TRBV19 and J usage is TRBJ1-5; D remains ambiguous. This CDR3 comprises 15 residues. The V gene's germline CDR1 is LNHDA and CDR2 SQIVND (reference sequence). V lost 4 bases, J lost 4 bases, and 14 bases lay in between. CDR3 loop: CASSRLGKINQPQHF. The DNA of the CDR3 is TGTGCCAGTAGTAGGTTGGGCAAAATAAATCAGCCCCAGCATTTT.